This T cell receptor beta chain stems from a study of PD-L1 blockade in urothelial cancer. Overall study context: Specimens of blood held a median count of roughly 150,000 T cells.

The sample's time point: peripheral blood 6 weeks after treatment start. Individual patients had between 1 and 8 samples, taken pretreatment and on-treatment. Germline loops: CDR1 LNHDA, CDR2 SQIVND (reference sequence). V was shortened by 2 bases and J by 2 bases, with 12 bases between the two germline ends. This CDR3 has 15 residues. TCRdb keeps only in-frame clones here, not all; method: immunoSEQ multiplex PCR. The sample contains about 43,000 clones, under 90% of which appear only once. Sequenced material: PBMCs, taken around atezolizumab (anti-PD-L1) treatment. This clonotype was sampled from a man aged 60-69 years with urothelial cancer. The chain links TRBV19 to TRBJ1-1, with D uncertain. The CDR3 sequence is CASSIFEGTNTEAFF. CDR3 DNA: TGTGCCAGTAGTATATTCGAGGGAACCAACACTGAAGCTTTCTTT. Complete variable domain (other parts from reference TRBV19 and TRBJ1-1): DGGITQSPKYLFRKEGQNVTLSCEQNLNHDAMYWYRQDPGQGLRLIYYSQIVNDFQKGDIAEGYSVSREKKESFPLTVTSAQKNPTAFYLCASSIFEGTNTEAFFGQGTRLTVV.